The 29 T cell receptor beta chains given below trace back to one sample, sequenced in a study of OX40 agonist ivuxolimab in advanced cancers. Assay used: immunoSEQ multiplex PCR; TCRdb lists only in-frame clones, some missing. The repertoire includes tens of thousands of clones, approximately 90% of them detected once, and approximately 12% sits in the top ten. Sequencing used CD4+ or CD8+ T cells sorted from blood, obtained in a trial of the OX40 agonist ivuxolimab. The source is an adult with an advanced solid tumor such as melanoma, head and neck, liver or kidney cancer.

This clone has just a few counts. The CDR3 DNA reads as TGTGCCAGCAGCGTGGGACTAGCGGGAACCTACGAGCAGTACTTC. Protein sequence: CASSVGLAGTYEQYF. The V gene is TRBV9, the J gene TRBJ2-7; 13 bases agree with TRBD2. V shed 2 bases and J 2 bases; nucleotides not matched to a gene: 1. There are 15 residues in the CDR3. CDR1 is SGDLS and CDR2 is YYNGEE in the germline V gene.

The chain links TRBV20-1 to TRBJ1-2; D ambiguous. CDR1 is DFQATT, CDR2 SNEGSKA, per germline (reference sequence). The CDR3 is 9 residues long. V was cut by 4 bases and J by 3 bases, with 0 bases left in between. CDR3 DNA: TGCAGTGCTAACTATGGCTACACCTTC. It yields the protein CSANYGYTF.

V and J are TRBV5-1 and TRBJ1-1; D not resolved. With 0 bases removed from V and 1 base from J, the gap between germline ends came to 10 bases. CDR1 is SGHRS, CDR2 YFSETQ, per germline. The length of the CDR3 is 15 residues. The CDR3 region is CASSLGVSSNTEAFF. Here the CDR3 DNA reads TGCGCCAGCAGCTTGGGGGTCTCTTCGAACACTGAAGCTTTCTTT.

The genes are TRBV14 and TRBJ2-6, with D hard to call. V lost 5 bases, J lost 0 bases, and 8 bases lay in between. The length of the CDR3 is 15 residues. Germline loops: CDR1 SGHDN, CDR2 FVKESK. The CDR3: CASSKLFSGANVLTF. DNA of the CDR3: TGTGCCAGCAGCAAACTCTTCTCTGGGGCCAACGTCCTGACTTTC.

V gene TRBV11-2 combines with J gene TRBJ2-7, with D perhaps TRBD1 (5 bases). V lost 5 bases and J 4 bases, leaving 15 bases between the germline ends. Germline-derived CDR1 and CDR2 are SGHAT and FQNNGV. The CDR3 has 14 amino acids. Here the CDR3 reads CASSLGFQGYEQYF. DNA of the CDR3: TGTGCCAGCAGCCTGGGATTTCAGGGTTACGAGCAGTACTTC.

The chain uses TRBV13 and TRBJ2-1, with TRBD2 as a possible D gene (6 bases). With 3 bases removed from V and 7 bases from J, the gap between germline ends came to 13 bases. The CDR3 covers 14 residues. The germline gives CDR1 PRHDT, CDR2 FYEKMQ (reference sequence). This CDR3 reads CASSFTGVENEQFF. CDR3 sequence (DNA): TGTGCCAGCAGCTTTACGGGAGTGGAGAATGAGCAGTTCTTC.

V gene TRBV6-4 combines with J gene TRBJ2-1; D is ambiguous. The V end lost 9 bases, the J end lost 13 bases, and 25 bases lay between the germline ends. CDR1 and CDR2 from the germline V gene are MRHNA and SNTAGT. This CDR3 region has 14 residues. In DNA, the CDR3 is TGTGCCAGGCCCGTTTTGGACCACTCAATGACTCAGTTCTTC. Amino acid sequence: CARPVLDHSMTQFF.

This clone was observed a handful of times. The chain links TRBV4-1 to TRBJ2-5; 13 bases align to TRBD2. There are 20 residues in the CDR3. Germline V gene lookup returns CDR1 MGHRA and CDR2 YSYEKL. J was trimmed by 6 bases and V by 0 bases; bases with no gene match: 16. The CDR3 loop is CASSQESVSTSGRAWKTQYF. The DNA for the CDR3 is TGCGCCAGCAGCCAAGAATCGGTCAGTACTAGCGGGAGGGCTTGGAAGACCCAGTACTTC.

This chain joins TRBV4-3 and TRBJ2-1, with 7 bases aligning to TRBD2. Germline V gene lookup returns CDR1 LGHNA and CDR2 YSLEER. V was clipped by 0 bases and J by 4 bases; unmatched bases: 3. The CDR3 loop spans 15 amino acids. This CDR3 is CASSQDASGYNEQFF. CDR3 nucleotides: TGCGCCAGCAGCCAAGATGCTAGCGGTTACAATGAGCAGTTCTTC.

This chain joins TRBV19 and TRBJ2-7, with unresolved D. V gave up 1 base and J gave up 5 bases, with 15 bases separating them. CDR3 length equals 15 residues. The V gene's germline CDR1 is LNHDA and CDR2 SQIVND (reference sequence). The CDR3 loop is CASSIGLVRDNEQYF. The DNA of the CDR3 is TGTGCCAGTAGTATAGGCCTAGTGAGAGATAACGAGCAGTACTTC.

The J gene is TRBJ2-1, the V gene TRBV9; D possibly uses TRBD1 or TRBD2 (5 bases each). This CDR3 is 13 amino acids long. Per germline, CDR1 SGDLS and CDR2 YYNGEE. V gave up 3 bases and J gave up 8 bases, with 12 bases separating them. CDR3 amino acids: CASSASGPDEQFF. CDR3 in DNA: TGTGCCAGCAGCGCGTCGGGACCGGATGAGCAGTTCTTC.

The CDR3 protein is CASSVGTGGRYEQYF. CDR3 DNA: TGTGCCAGCAGCGTAGGGACAGGGGGACGCTACGAGCAGTACTTC. V and J are TRBV9 and TRBJ2-7; 10 bases are a match to TRBD1. Germline trimming cut 0 bases from V and 3 bases from J; bases unmatched to any gene: 3. This CDR3 has 15 amino acids. Per the germline V gene, CDR1 is SGDLS and CDR2 is YYNGEE. Supplemented by reference TRBV9 and TRBJ2-7, the full variable domain reads DSGVTQTPKHLITATGQRVTLRCSPRSGDLSVYWYQQSLDQGLQFLIQYYNGEERAKGNILERFSAQQFPDLHSELNLSSLELGDSALYFCASSVGTGGRYEQYFGPGTRLTVT.

The chain links TRBV23-1 to TRBJ1-1; D possibly corresponds to TRBD1 (6 bases). TRBV23-1 is an ORF, and what it does is uncertain. V was cut by 2 bases and J by 5 bases, with 18 bases left in between. CDR3 length: 16 amino acids. CDR3 region: CASSQENREWVTEAFF. In DNA form, the CDR3 reads TGCGCCAGCAGTCAAGAAAACAGGGAATGGGTGACTGAAGCTTTCTTT.

The chain recombines TRBV7-2 with TRBJ2-7, with TRBD2 matching 9 bases. The CDR3 spans 14 residues. J gave up 2 bases and V 3 bases, and 2 bases lay outside the gene matches. Germline V gives CDR1 SGHTA, CDR2 FQGNSA. DNA for the CDR3: TGTGCCAGCAGCTTCATAGCGGGAGCCTACGAGCAGTACTTC. Protein sequence: CASSFIAGAYEQYF.

The genes are TRBV7-8 and TRBJ2-7; 11 nucleotides agree with TRBD1. Germline-derived CDR1 and CDR2 are SGHVS and FQNEAQ. The CDR3 loop spans 14 amino acids. J gave up 3 bases and V 3 bases, and 1 base lay outside the gene matches. The CDR3 DNA sequence: TGTGCCAGCAGCTTCGGGACAGGGGGCTACGAGCAGTACTTC. Its translation: CASSFGTGGYEQYF.

CDR3 nucleotides: TGTGCCAGCAGTTTTAGGGACAGGGGCTATGGCTACACCTTC. Translation: CASSFRDRGYGYTF. This rearrangement joins TRBV28 to TRBJ1-2; 10 bases are shared with TRBD1. The CDR3 sequence is 14 residues long. Germline-derived CDR1 and CDR2 are MDHEN and SYDVKM. J was trimmed by 4 bases and V by 3 bases; bases with no gene match: 2.

This clone was observed a single time. V gene TRBV5-6 combines with J gene TRBJ2-1, with 9 bases aligning to TRBD2. The germline V gene encodes CDR1 SGHDT and CDR2 YYEEEE. V shed 2 bases, J shed 7 bases, and the junction held 4 bases outside the gene matches. This CDR3 comprises 14 residues. DNA of the CDR3: TGTGCCAGCAGCTTTGCTAGCGGGGATAATGAGCAGTTCTTC. Translation: CASSFASGDNEQFF.

The chain carries TRBV23-1 and TRBJ2-5; the D gene could be TRBD1 or TRBD2 (5 bases each). TRBV23-1 is an open reading frame, and its role is uncertain. The CDR3 totals 14 residues. V shed 7 bases and J shed 3 bases, with 15 bases lying between them. The DNA of the CDR3 is TGCGCCAGCAATGCCGGGGCAGGAGAAGAGACCCAGTACTTC. It translates to CASNAGAGEETQYF.

V usage is TRBV27 and J usage is TRBJ1-1, with D maybe TRBD1 (5 bases). The germline CDR1 and CDR2 sequences are MNHEY and SMNVEV (reference sequence). V gave up 2 bases and J gave up 5 bases, with 15 bases separating them. The CDR3 runs 15 residues. In nucleotides, the CDR3 is TGTGCCAGCAGTTTAGCGGAGGGGAGTAAGACTGAAGCTTTCTTT. It yields the protein CASSLAEGSKTEAFF.

This rearrangement joins TRBV27 to TRBJ2-1; 7 positions match TRBD2. CDR1 and CDR2 (germline): MNHEY, SMNVEV (reference sequence). After removal of 2 bases from V and 6 bases from J, the junction contained 4 bases not matched to a gene. The CDR3 consists of 14 residues. This chain's CDR3 is CASSLGLGGNEQFF. The CDR3 bases are TGTGCCAGCAGTTTAGGACTAGGAGGCAATGAGCAGTTCTTC.

This chain connects TRBV15 to TRBJ2-1; 10 bases map to TRBD2. Trimming removed 3 bases from V and 9 bases from J; junction bases left unmatched: 14. The CDR3 sequence is 17 residues long. Looked up from germline, CDR1 is LNHNV and CDR2 is YYDKDF (reference sequence). The CDR3: CATSRTGLAGVWVEQFF. The CDR3 nucleotides read TGTGCCACCAGCAGGACCGGGCTAGCGGGAGTATGGGTTGAGCAGTTCTTC.

The J gene is TRBJ2-3, the V gene TRBV7-6; D not resolved. Trimming cost V 2 bases and J 1 base, with 7 bases left between them. The germline V gene has CDR1 SGHVS and CDR2 FNYEAQ. The CDR3 consists of 14 residues. The CDR3 nucleotides are TGTGCCAGCAGCTTAAAAGGTCGCACAGATACGCAGTATTTT. The encoded protein is CASSLKGRTDTQYF.

J is TRBJ1-5 and V is TRBV5-6; 9 positions agree with TRBD1. This CDR3 region has 15 residues. Germline-derived CDR1 and CDR2 are SGHDT and YYEEEE. The V and J ends lost 1 base and 3 bases, in that order; junction bases with no gene match: 2. CDR3 coding DNA: TGTGCCAGCAGCTTGACAGGGGGCTACAATCAGCCCCAGCATTTT. Translating it yields CASSLTGGYNQPQHF.

This sequence joins TRBV18 and TRBJ1-3; D remains ambiguous. V dropped 6 bases and J dropped 0 bases, with 12 bases sitting between them. The CDR3 covers 15 residues. Germline V gene sequence: CDR1 KGHSH, CDR2 LQKENI. This CDR3 reads CASSLNTFSGNTIYF. For the CDR3, the DNA is TGTGCCAGCTCCCTAAACACCTTCTCTGGAAACACCATATATTTT.

This clone was counted many times. V and J are TRBV6-4 and TRBJ2-1, with 8 bases aligning to TRBD1. Per the germline V gene, CDR1 is MRHNA and CDR2 is SNTAGT. CDR3 length: 14 residues. J lost 9 bases, V lost 3 bases, and 7 bases had no gene match. This CDR3 is CASSEGAGGSEQFF. In DNA form, the CDR3 reads TGTGCCAGCAGTGAGGGGGCAGGGGGCTCTGAGCAGTTCTTC.

The V gene is TRBV11-3, the J gene TRBJ1-1; 11 bases line up with TRBD1. V lost 4 bases, J lost 6 bases, and 7 bases stayed unmatched. Germline CDR1 SGHNT, CDR2 YENEEA. The CDR3 has 15 amino acids. CDR3 in amino acids: CASSSRGQGDPEAFF. For the CDR3, the DNA is TGTGCCAGCAGCTCGAGGGGACAGGGGGACCCTGAAGCTTTCTTT.

V gene TRBV27 combines with J gene TRBJ1-2; possible D gene TRBD1, 5 bases. Trimming removed 4 bases at V and 3 bases at J, with 9 bases between. Germline V gene sequence: CDR1 MNHEY, CDR2 SMNVEV (reference sequence). The CDR3 sequence is 13 residues long. Written as DNA, the CDR3 is TGTGCCAGCAGTTACGGGACGGACTATGGCTACACCTTC. Encoded protein: CASSYGTDYGYTF.

The chain combines TRBV21-1 with TRBJ1-2. TRBV21-1 has pseudogene status. The CDR3 loop spans 19 amino acids. The CDR3, as DNA: TGTGCCAGCAGCATAACCCGGGGGGAAAGGATGGGAAGGGGCTATGGCTACACCTTC. This sequence encodes CASSITRGERMGRGYGYTF.

This chain connects TRBV7-6 to TRBJ2-5; 13 bases are shared with TRBD2. Germline values: CDR1 SGHVS, CDR2 FNYEAQ. Germline trimming cut 4 bases from V and 5 bases from J; bases unmatched to any gene: 10. This CDR3 spans 17 amino acids. The DNA of the CDR3 is TGTGCCAGCAGCTCCGGACTAGCGGGAGAGAGGCGGGAGACCCAGTACTTC. Translation: CASSSGLAGERRETQYF.